The TCR beta chain described here comes from a study of blood T cell repertoires in COVID-19. Study in general: T cells, B-cell-depleted T cells, or PBMCs supplied cDNA or gDNA.

Between the trimmed V and J ends, which lost 5 bases and 0 bases, there was a span of 11 bases. Germline values: CDR1 LNHDA, CDR2 SQIVND (reference sequence). The CDR3 spans 16 residues. The table came from immunoSEQ multiplex PCR; TCRdb's copy has only in-frame clones and leaves some out. Among approximately 37,000 clones, 87% were seen once, and the ten largest hold around 10%. The sequencing sample was made of peripheral blood. The chain links TRBV19 to TRBJ2-6; possibly TRBD2 for D (6 bases). The sequence was obtained from an elderly man with active COVID-19. CDR3 nucleotides: TGTGCCAGTAGTGATCGGAGGGGCTCTGGGGCCAACGTCCTGACTTTC. Translated, it gives CASSDRRGSGANVLTF.